The clone carrying this T cell receptor (beta chain) was seen a few times. Its antigen remains unknown. The entry originates in a study of response to subunit inactivated influenza vaccine. The study's findings and limits: With each seasonal influenza vaccination, the authors suggested, few new T cells are recruited.

TCRdb re-called the RT-PCR reads with MiXCR, one entry per CDR3 protein. The sample records fewer than 750,000 distinct CDR3 sequences, 11% to 15% being singletons. Material: PBMCs from blood, obtained about 11 days after vaccination. This receptor was taken from a man aged 45-60 years who received an inactivated influenza vaccine.

Here the CDR3 reads CASSFQQNTEAFF. The CDR3 DNA follows: TGTGCCAGCAGCTTCCAACAGAACACTGAAGCTTTCTTT. J is TRBJ1-1 and V is TRBV7-3; D not resolved. V shed 3 bases and J shed 1 base, with 6 bases lying between them. The CDR3 is made up of 13 amino acids. The germline CDR1 and CDR2 sequences are SGHTA and FQGTGA.